Presented here are 9 T cell receptor beta chains from one specimen sequenced in a study of beta chain features in type 1 diabetes. Study results and caveats: Type 1 diabetes patients showed a moderate but significant shortening of TCRB CDR3s in all four CD4+ subsets.

Every isolated RNA sample was fully reverse transcribed, so sequencing captured expressed TCRB transcripts. Sequencing was performed with immunoSEQ multiplex PCR; in TCRdb, only in-frame clones are kept and a portion is missing. The table includes tens of thousands of clones, around three fifths detected once. For these TCRs, the target antigens are not known. Sequenced input: stem cell memory CD4+ T cells from blood. These receptors were obtained from a man between 18 and 35 years old with type 1 diabetes.

The rearrangement uses TRBV5-4 and TRBJ2-3, with 9 positions matching TRBD2. In germline, CDR1 is SGHNT, CDR2 YYREEE (reference sequence). V lost 5 bases and J lost 6; bases outside the gene matches: 13. This CDR3 region has 16 residues. This chain's CDR3 is CASSPSGGSLRDTQYF. CDR3 DNA sequence: TGTGCCAGCAGTCCGAGCGGGGGGTCCCTTCGGGATACGCAGTATTTT.

The CDR3 region is CASGSEGSGTREQFF. The CDR3 bases are TGTGCCAGCGGCTCCGAGGGCAGCGGGACGCGTGAGCAGTTCTTC. The chain combines TRBV28 with TRBJ2-1, with 7 bases identical to TRBD2. The CDR3 sequence is 15 residues long. V gave up 8 bases and J gave up 9 bases; unmatched junction bases: 16. Germline V gene sequence: CDR1 MDHEN, CDR2 SYDVKM.

The chain links TRBV28 to TRBJ2-1; maybe TRBD1 (6 bases). Germline assignment: CDR1 MDHEN and CDR2 SYDVKM. The CDR3 covers 17 residues. V lost 1 base, J lost 7 bases, and 20 bases lay in between. The CDR3 sequence is CASSLLYGGDMGNEQFF. The CDR3 DNA is TGTGCCAGCAGTTTATTATATGGTGGGGACATGGGAAATGAGCAGTTCTTC.

V and J are TRBV5-6 and TRBJ2-7, with TRBD2 matching over 15 bases. Germline CDR1 is SGHDT and CDR2 is YYEEEE. The J segment lost 4 bases and the V segment lost 4 bases, leaving 12 bases of the junction unmatched. The CDR3 is made up of 18 amino acids. CDR3 sequence reads: CASSPWTSGRARKYEQYF. CDR3 DNA sequence: TGTGCCAGCAGCCCCTGGACTAGCGGGAGGGCCAGGAAATACGAGCAGTACTTC.

Remarks on this clone: One junction end disagrees with the germline gene, perhaps due to a read error. This chain links TRBV7-9 with TRBJ1-2, with TRBD1 matching 10 bases. Germline V gene data show CDR1 as SEHNR and CDR2 as FQNEAQ (reference sequence). CDR3 length equals 13 residues. CDR3 bases: TGTGCCAGCAGCTTAGCCGGACAGGGGGAAAAATGCTTC. Translated, it gives CASSLAGQGEKCF.

This clone appeared a few times. The CDR3 DNA reads TGTGCCAGCAGTCTTAGCGGGAGTGGGGATACGCAGTATTTT. Translation gives CASSLSGSGDTQYF. V usage is TRBV6-5 and J usage is TRBJ2-3, with 9 bases lining up with TRBD2. The V gene end was trimmed by 5 bases and the J gene end by 6 bases; junction bases not matched to a gene: 6. This CDR3 is built from 14 residues. The germline gives CDR1 MNHEY, CDR2 SVGAGI.

This clone was detected a few times. This sequence joins TRBV7-9 and TRBJ2-1; TRBD2 matches 9 bases. The CDR3 is made up of 13 amino acids. The V gene's germline CDR1 is SEHNR and CDR2 FQNEAQ (reference sequence). Losses at the gene ends were 4 bases for V and 11 bases for J; bases not matched to a gene: 6. As DNA, the CDR3 is TGTGCCAGCAGCTCCGGGACTAGCCCGAAGCAGTTCTTC. This gives the protein CASSSGTSPKQFF.

This chain joins TRBV7-6 and TRBJ1-1, with a tentative D call TRBD1 (5 bases). CDR1 is SGHVS, CDR2 FNYEAQ, per germline. The CDR3 covers 12 residues. Trimming removed 5 bases at V and 3 bases at J, with 7 bases between. Written as DNA, the CDR3 is TGTGCCAGCAGCCCGGGGGACACTGAAGCTTTCTTT. Translation gives CASSPGDTEAFF.

V is TRBV5-1 and J is TRBJ2-1, with TRBD2 as a possible D gene (5 bases). Germline CDR1 is SGHRS and CDR2 is YFSETQ. V was clipped by 3 bases and J by 0 bases, with 13 bases between them. The CDR3 extends over 16 amino acids. Here the CDR3 reads CASSSRTGSSYNEQFF. The CDR3, as DNA: TGCGCCAGCAGCTCAAGGACGGGAAGCTCCTACAATGAGCAGTTCTTC. The entire variable domain, with the rest obtained from reference TRBV5-1 and TRBJ2-1, is as follows: KAGVTQTPRYLIKTRGQQVTLSCSPISGHRSVSWYQQTPGQGLQFLFEYFSETQRNKGNFPGRFSGRQFSNSRSEMNVSTLELGDSALYLCASSSRTGSSYNEQFFGPGTRLTVL.